These 23 T cell receptor beta chains were all obtained from the same sample, sequenced in a study of blood T cell repertoires in COVID-19. Generated by immunoSEQ multiplex PCR, the TCRdb table keeps only in-frame clones and is missing some. This repertoire shows 200,000 to 300,000 clones, about 82% found once; its top ten account for more than 6%. Sequenced material: peripheral blood. The receptor source for this set is a woman aged 60 to 75 with active or convalescent COVID-19.

The rearrangement joins TRBV9 to TRBJ2-3; 10 positions match TRBD2. Germline V lookup: CDR1 SGDLS, CDR2 YYNGEE. Germline trimming cut 4 bases from V and 3 bases from J; bases unmatched to any gene: 5. This CDR3 is built from 15 residues. CDR3 residues: CASSLAGVRTDTQYF. DNA for the CDR3: TGTGCCAGCAGCCTAGCGGGAGTAAGAACAGATACGCAGTATTTT. The full variable domain, in which reference TRBV9 and TRBJ2-3 provide the parts outside the CDR3, is DSGVTQTPKHLITATGQRVTLRCSPRSGDLSVYWYQQSLDQGLQFLIQYYNGEERAKGNILERFSAQQFPDLHSELNLSSLELGDSALYFCASSLAGVRTDTQYFGPGTRLTVL.

The V gene is TRBV15, the J gene TRBJ1-6, with TRBD1 identical over 8 bases. J lost 10 bases, V lost 0 bases, and 2 bases had no gene match. Germline assignment: CDR1 LNHNV and CDR2 YYDKDF (reference sequence). This CDR3 has 14 residues. The CDR3 reads CATSRDRGRSPLHF. The CDR3 DNA sequence: TGTGCCACCAGCAGAGACAGGGGGCGGTCACCCCTCCACTTT.

The rearrangement joins TRBV7-9 to TRBJ2-3; D might be TRBD2 (6 bases). The CDR3 totals 19 residues. In germline, CDR1 is SEHNR, CDR2 FQNEAQ (reference sequence). V dropped 5 bases and J dropped 0 bases, with 24 bases sitting between them. The CDR3 is CASSRINIPGRGSTDTQYF. Written as DNA, the CDR3 is TGTGCCAGCAGCCGCATTAACATACCAGGACGGGGGAGCACAGATACGCAGTATTTT.

The J gene is TRBJ1-1, the V gene TRBV18, with D maybe TRBD1 (5 bases). Trimming removed 5 bases at V and 1 base at J, with 11 bases between. The CDR3 loop spans 14 amino acids. Germline CDR1 KGHSH, CDR2 LQKENI. The CDR3: CASSSGLSNTEAFF. In nucleotides, the CDR3 is TGTGCCAGCTCATCGGGACTTTCGAACACTGAAGCTTTCTTT.

The rearrangement uses TRBV29-1 and TRBJ2-1, with a weak D call TRBD2 (5 bases). Trimming left V 6 bases short and J 6 bases short, with 18 bases between. This CDR3 contains 14 residues. CDR1 is SQVTM and CDR2 is ANQGSEA in the germline V gene. The CDR3 sequence is CSVASAREFNEQFF. CDR3 DNA sequence: TGCAGCGTCGCGAGCGCTAGGGAGTTCAATGAGCAGTTCTTC.

The gene calls are TRBV10-3 and TRBJ1-1; D might be TRBD1 (6 bases). Trimming took 10 bases from V and 5 from J, leaving 17 bases between them. The CDR3 has 13 residues. Germline V gene data show CDR1 as ENHRY and CDR2 as SYGVKD. The CDR3 region has the DNA TGTGCCACAGGGGACCGAAGTGAAACTGAAGCTTTCTTT. Protein: CATGDRSETEAFF.

The V and J genes are TRBV6-5 and TRBJ2-7; 9 positions match TRBD2. Germline loops: CDR1 MNHEY, CDR2 SVGAGI. This CDR3 is built from 14 residues. With V trimmed by 6 bases and J by 5 bases, 8 bases remained unmatched. The CDR3 bases are TGTGCCAGCAGACGAGGACTAGCGAGCGACGAGCAGTACTTC. Its translation is CASRRGLASDEQYF.

This clone was counted once. The chain combines TRBV6-5 with TRBJ2-5, with 8 positions matching TRBD1. V gave up 6 bases and J gave up 5 bases; unmatched junction bases: 8. The CDR3 has 14 residues. Germline-derived CDR1 and CDR2 are MNHEY and SVGAGI. The CDR3 sequence: CASSTDRGGETQYF. The CDR3 DNA follows: TGTGCCAGCAGCACCGACAGGGGTGGGGAGACCCAGTACTTC.

The J gene is TRBJ2-1, the V gene TRBV5-8, with TRBD1 matching over 7 bases. Germline V gene sequence: CDR1 SGHTS, CDR2 YDEGEE. The CDR3 has 15 amino acids. Unmatched junction bases numbered 9, after V lost 7 bases and J lost 2 bases. The CDR3 loop is CASPPEGAPYNEQFF. The CDR3 region has the DNA TGTGCCAGCCCACCCGAGGGGGCTCCCTACAATGAGCAGTTCTTC.

The chain links TRBV3-1 (or the pseudogene TRBV3-2) to TRBJ2-7; 10 bases are a match to TRBD2. This CDR3 spans 16 amino acids. The J segment lost 7 bases and the V segment lost 3 bases, leaving 12 bases of the junction unmatched. Germline V lookup: CDR1 LGHDT, CDR2 YNNKEL (reference sequence). CDR3 protein: CASSHGGAGGPGEQYF. CDR3 nucleotides: TGTGCCAGCAGCCACGGGGGAGCGGGAGGGCCGGGAGAGCAGTACTTC.

V usage is TRBV4-1 and J usage is TRBJ2-1; D is uncertain. The V gene lost 0 bases and the J gene lost 9 bases, with 9 bases spanning the gap. Germline CDR1 reads MGHRA; CDR2 reads YSYEKL. The CDR3 is made up of 13 amino acids. The CDR3 DNA reads as TGCGCCAGCAGCCAAGATGCCCTAGGTGAGCAGTTCTTC. This gives the protein CASSQDALGEQFF.

CDR3 bases: TGTGCCAGCAGCTTGGTCAGTGTCCAAGAGACCCAGTACTTC. As protein: CASSLVSVQETQYF. This chain uses TRBV5-4 with TRBJ2-5; no firm D call. Germline CDR1 and CDR2: SGHNT and YYREEE (reference sequence). Deletions cut 0 bases from V and 1 base from J, with 7 bases between. The CDR3 sequence is 14 residues long.

This clone came up once. The chain has TRBV11-3 and TRBJ2-1; 8 bases match TRBD2. The CDR3 is 17 residues long. The V gene end was trimmed by 2 bases and the J gene end by 4 bases; junction bases not matched to a gene: 10. Per the germline V gene, CDR1 is SGHNT and CDR2 is YENEEA. The CDR3 DNA follows: TGTGCCAGCAGCTTATTCGGGGGGGGATCAGATTACAATGAGCAGTTCTTC. This sequence encodes CASSLFGGGSDYNEQFF. Based on the CDR3 plus reference TRBV11-3 and TRBJ2-1, the full variable domain is EAGVVQSPRYKIIEKKQPVAFWCNPISGHNTLYWYLQNLGQGPELLIRYENEEAVDDSQLPKDRFSAERLKGVDSTLKIQPAELGDSAVYLCASSLFGGGSDYNEQFFGPGTRLTVL.

This clone appeared a few times. The chain employs TRBV2 and TRBJ2-2, with a weak D call TRBD2 (6 bases). The length of the CDR3 is 15 residues. The germline V and J ends were trimmed by 6 bases and 0 bases, with 11 bases remaining between them. The germline V gene encodes CDR1 SNHLY and CDR2 FYNNEI. CDR3 residues: CASRGGVANTGELFF. The CDR3 DNA follows: TGTGCCAGCAGGGGCGGGGTCGCGAACACCGGGGAGCTGTTTTTT.

The chain carries TRBV5-1 and TRBJ1-1; D ambiguous. The length of the CDR3 is 11 residues. Germline CDR1 reads SGHRS; CDR2 reads YFSETQ. The germline V and J ends were trimmed by 0 bases and 12 bases, with 9 bases remaining between them. CDR3 DNA sequence: TGCGCCAGCAGCTTGGACAATATTCCTTTCTTT. Translation: CASSLDNIPFF.

The chain couples TRBV5-4 to TRBJ1-6; TRBD1 might be the D (6 bases). CDR1 SGHNT and CDR2 YYREEE come from the germline V gene (reference sequence). This CDR3 has 14 amino acids. V was cut by 2 bases and J by 10 bases, with 13 bases left in between. DNA for the CDR3: TGTGCCAGCAGCTTAGAGACAGGCCGATCACCCCTCCACTTT. Protein product: CASSLETGRSPLHF.

The CDR3: CASSPALSSNQPQHF. CDR3 bases: TGTGCCAGCTCACCCGCCCTGAGTAGCAATCAGCCCCAGCATTTT. This sequence joins TRBV18 and TRBJ1-5, with D uncertain. The ends were cut back, 3 bases at V and 0 bases at J, with 9 bases in the middle. Germline loops: CDR1 KGHSH, CDR2 LQKENI. The CDR3 sequence is 15 residues long.

This chain uses TRBV15 with TRBJ1-6, with 10 positions matching TRBD1. CDR1 is LNHNV, CDR2 YYDKDF, per germline (reference sequence). The V segment lost 4 bases and the J segment 9 bases; nucleotides outside the gene matches: 3. The CDR3 loop spans 14 amino acids. DNA for the CDR3: TGTGCCACCAGCAACGACAGGGGGCCTTCACCCCTCCACTTT. Translation: CATSNDRGPSPLHF.

CDR3 amino acids: CAWSVQGNQPQHF. The CDR3 nucleotides are TGTGCCTGGAGTGTACAGGGAAATCAGCCCCAGCATTTT. The gene calls are TRBV30 and TRBJ1-5; D perhaps matches TRBD1 (6 bases). V was shortened by 0 bases and J by 4 bases, with 7 bases between the two germline ends. Germline V gives CDR1 GTSNPN, CDR2 SVGIG (reference sequence). The CDR3 length is 13 residues.

The V and J genes are TRBV10-1 and TRBJ2-1; the match to TRBD2 covers 11 bases. Unmatched junction bases numbered 11, after V lost 4 bases and J lost 6 bases. Germline V lookup: CDR1 WNHNN, CDR2 SYGVQD (reference sequence). This CDR3 has 17 residues. The CDR3 loop reads CASSARTSGPSGNEQFF. In DNA, the CDR3 is TGCGCCAGCAGTGCACGGACTAGCGGGCCTTCGGGCAATGAGCAGTTCTTC.

The rearrangement joins TRBV10-3 to TRBJ2-1; 7 bases are a match to TRBD2. The length of the CDR3 is 14 residues. Germline lookup yields CDR1 ENHRY and CDR2 SYGVKD. J was trimmed by 6 bases and V by 4 bases; bases with no gene match: 6. The CDR3 DNA follows: TGTGCCATCAGTGGGACGACTAGCTTCAATGAGCAGTTCTTC. This translates into CAISGTTSFNEQFF.

V and J are TRBV5-1 and TRBJ1-2; no definite D call. Trimming shortened V by 1 base and J by 0 bases, and 7 bases separated the two germline ends. From germline, CDR1 is SGHRS and CDR2 YFSETQ. This CDR3 has 14 amino acids. CDR3 region: CASSLLGANYGYTF. CDR3 nucleotides: TGCGCCAGCAGCTTGTTAGGAGCTAACTATGGCTACACCTTC.

The CDR3 DNA sequence: TGTGCCAGCAGTTCGTCCTGGACAGGGGTTACTGAAGCTTTCTTT. Amino acid sequence: CASSSSWTGVTEAFF. The rearrangement joins TRBV27 to TRBJ1-1; TRBD1 agrees at 9 bases. V was clipped by 4 bases and J by 5 bases; unmatched bases: 8. The CDR3 runs 15 residues. Germline CDR1 MNHEY, CDR2 SMNVEV (reference sequence).